The 9 T cell receptor beta chains listed next were all sequenced from one sample in a study of spatial heterogeneity in lung cancer. TCRdb independently ran MiXCR on the 5' RACE reads; one entry per CDR3 protein. The sample includes fewer than 55,000 distinct CDR3 sequences, around 7% of them seen just once. Regarding time point: blood at routine non-recurrence follow-up after resection. The authors sequenced whole RNA from tumor, nontumor lung or frozen PBMC without sorting. Here the sequenced sample was PBMCs, taken at follow-up. These receptors were obtained from a female donor with early-stage non-small cell lung cancer.

This clonotype was detected only a few times. This sequence joins TRBV28 and TRBJ1-5; 7 nucleotides line up with TRBD1. J lost 3 bases, V lost 6 bases, and 8 bases had no gene match. The germline gives CDR1 MDHEN, CDR2 SYDVKM. This CDR3 region has 15 residues. CDR3 loop: CASRIAGTVNQPQHF. Written as DNA, the CDR3 is TGTGCCAGCAGAATCGCCGGGACAGTCAATCAGCCCCAGCATTTT.

This clonotype has at least ten counts. The chain is built from TRBV3-1 and TRBJ1-2; D perhaps matches TRBD1 (6 bases). The V gene lost 4 bases and the J gene lost 6 bases, with 9 bases spanning the gap. Germline-derived CDR1 and CDR2 are LGHDT and YNNKEL (reference sequence). CDR3 length: 12 residues. The CDR3 spells CASSRQVDGYTF. For the CDR3, the DNA is TGTGCCAGCAGCCGACAGGTGGATGGCTACACCTTC.

The sample holds a few counts of this clonotype. The chain combines TRBV5-1 with TRBJ2-7, with TRBD1 as a possible D gene (6 bases). The V gene's germline CDR1 is SGHRS and CDR2 YFSETQ. Trimming stripped 4 bases from V and 4 bases from J, with 9 bases between. The CDR3 runs to 12 residues. The CDR3, as DNA: TGCGCCAGCAGCCAAGACAGGTACGAGCAGTACTTC. It codes for CASSQDRYEQYF.

This clonotype was counted only a few times. J is TRBJ2-1 and V is TRBV24-1; D perhaps matches TRBD1 (5 bases). This CDR3 spans 12 amino acids. Trimming cost V 7 bases and J 3 bases, with 6 bases left between them. The germline CDR1 and CDR2 sequences are KGHDR and SFDVKD. Here the CDR3 reads CATRGHYNEQFF. The DNA for the CDR3 is TGTGCCACCAGGGGGCACTACAATGAGCAGTTCTTC.

This clonotype was recorded at least ten times. The chain employs TRBV6-2 or TRBV6-3 and TRBJ2-1; 9 bases align to TRBD2. J gave up 0 bases and V 2 bases, and 2 bases lay outside the gene matches. This CDR3 is built from 16 residues. Germline V lookup: CDR1 MNHEY, CDR2 SVGEGT. CDR3 bases: TGTGCCAGCAGTTACGGTAGCGGGAGCTCCTACAATGAGCAGTTCTTC. Its protein product is CASSYGSGSSYNEQFF.

This clonotype occurred many times. The chain employs TRBV12-3 or TRBV12-4 and TRBJ1-1; no reliable D call. The CDR3 consists of 13 residues. V lost 7 bases to trimming and J lost 4 bases, with 13 bases between them. Here the CDR3 reads CASTPSVRTEAFF. The CDR3 DNA reads as TGTGCCAGCACCCCCTCGGTCCGCACTGAAGCTTTCTTT.

To note about this clonotype: This may arise from a read error, as a much more abundant clone is one base away. The genes are TRBV27 and TRBJ1-2, with D perhaps matching TRBD1 (5 bases). This CDR3 spans 17 amino acids. CDR1 MNHEY and CDR2 SMNVEV come from the germline V gene (reference sequence). The CDR3 loop is CASSLREDSVTNYGFTF. The DNA of the CDR3 is TGTGCCAGCAGTCTTCGGGAAGACAGCGTGACTAACTATGGCTTCACCTTC.

This clonotype was counted many times. The rearrangement uses TRBV5-1 and TRBJ1-5; D call uncertain. Germline CDR1 SGHRS, CDR2 YFSETQ. The CDR3 is 13 amino acids. V was clipped by 0 bases and J by 1 base, with 2 bases between them. The CDR3: CASSLGSNQPQHF. The CDR3 bases are TGCGCCAGCAGCTTGGGGAGCAATCAGCCCCAGCATTTT.

A few counts support this clonotype. V gene TRBV19 combines with J gene TRBJ2-7; the D is unclear. CDR1 is LNHDA and CDR2 is SQIVND in the germline V gene (reference sequence). The CDR3 runs 14 residues. V lost 1 base and J 0 bases, leaving 7 bases between the germline ends. CDR3 bases: TGTGCCAGTAGTATAGGCGCGAGCTCCTACGAGCAGTACTTC. This codes for CASSIGASSYEQYF.